This TCR beta chain originates from a study of long-term antiretroviral therapy in people with HIV. Study-wide findings and caveats: Repertoire dominance by clones expanded before ART was seen at all time points. Post-treatment diversity went higher with ART but stayed below transplant donor controls. Controls exceeded HIV repertoires in CDR3 length range.

The count of this clone is one. Its antigen remains unidentified. Losses at the gene ends were 1 base for V and 5 bases for J; bases not matched to a gene: 5. CDR1 and CDR2 (germline): SEHNR, FQNEAQ (reference sequence). This CDR3 contains 15 residues. Investigators performed immunoSEQ version v3.0 at survey level. Clones were sequenced by immunoSEQ multiplex PCR, and TCRdb holds only the in-frame ones, with some missing. The sample shows under 20,000 clones, 80% of them seen only once. The study drew at least one pre-ART and at least two post-ART PBMC samples from every donor. The rearrangement joins TRBV7-9 to TRBJ1-2; 9 positions match TRBD1. The sample consisted of unsorted PBMCs, taken 0.2 years after starting antiretroviral therapy. The source is a woman aged 35 to 49 with HIV. The CDR3 loop is CASSLGGTGTYGYTF. CDR3 bases: TGTGCCAGCAGCTTAGGCGGGACAGGGACTTATGGCTACACCTTC.